A single sample gave rise to the 30 T cell receptor beta chains below, sequenced in a study of T cell responses to AZD1222 COVID-19 vaccine. Sequencing used immunoSEQ multiplex PCR; TCRdb keeps in-frame clones, though not all of them. The data hold 120,000 to 150,000 clones, with 91% observed a single time. Source: peripheral blood, taken 28 days after the second AZD1222 dose. These receptors were collected from an adult who received the AZD1222 COVID-19 vaccine.

The chain uses TRBV19 and TRBJ2-6, with TRBD1 matching 8 bases. Germline-derived CDR1 and CDR2 are LNHDA and SQIVND (reference sequence). Losses at the gene ends were 6 bases for V and 4 bases for J; bases not matched to a gene: 8. The CDR3 is made up of 16 amino acids. The CDR3 nucleotides read TGTGCCAGTAGCCAGGGGGCGGGTCTCGGGGCCAACGTCCTGACTTTC. Its protein is CASSQGAGLGANVLTF.

This sequence joins TRBV19 and TRBJ1-3; TRBD1 matches 7 bases. The trim removed 4 bases at V and 2 bases at J, leaving 5 bases unmatched. Germline V CDR1 and CDR2: LNHDA, SQIVND (reference sequence). The CDR3 covers 15 residues. CDR3 in DNA: TGTGCCAGTAGTACCACGACAGGGACTGGAAACACCATATATTTT. Translating gives CASSTTTGTGNTIYF. Looking up the rest from reference TRBV19 and TRBJ1-3 gives the full variable domain: DGGITQSPKYLFRKEGQNVTLSCEQNLNHDAMYWYRQDPGQGLRLIYYSQIVNDFQKGDIAEGYSVSREKKESFPLTVTSAQKNPTAFYLCASSTTTGTGNTIYFGEGSWLTVV.

A single count supports this clone. The chain uses TRBV15 and TRBJ1-1; 7 nucleotides align to TRBD1. Per the germline V gene, CDR1 is LNHNV and CDR2 is YYDKDF (reference sequence). V lost 0 bases to trimming and J lost 9 bases; unmatched junction nucleotides: 4. This CDR3 is 13 amino acids long. In nucleotides, the CDR3 is TGTGCCACCAGCAGAGACGGACAGGTGAAAGCTTTCTTT. Protein: CATSRDGQVKAFF.

Of note for this clone: The same CDR3 also results from other DNA sequences found in this sample. The J gene is TRBJ1-2, the V gene TRBV20-1; D remains unclear. Germline V CDR1 and CDR2: DFQATT, SNEGSKA (reference sequence). This CDR3 is built from 11 residues. Trimming took off 2 bases at V and 4 bases at J, with 5 bases between the two ends. The CDR3 nucleotides are TGCAGTGCTAGATCCGCCTATGGCTACACCTTC. Its protein is CSARSAYGYTF.

This chain connects TRBV12-3 or TRBV12-4 to TRBJ1-5; D unresolved. This CDR3 is built from 13 residues. The V end lost 6 bases, the J end lost 4 bases, and 10 bases lay between the germline ends. Here the CDR3 reads CASRRSQNQPQHF. CDR3 in DNA: TGTGCCAGCAGGCGCAGCCAAAATCAGCCCCAGCATTTT.

The gene calls are TRBV13 and TRBJ2-7, with 9 nucleotides matching TRBD2. This CDR3 is 16 amino acids long. Germline V gene data show CDR1 as PRHDT and CDR2 as FYEKMQ (reference sequence). V trimming: 1 base; J trimming: 3 bases; junction bases outside the gene matches: 7. This CDR3 reads CASSLVVSGGYYEQYF. CDR3 DNA: TGTGCCAGCAGCTTAGTCGTTAGCGGGGGCTACTACGAGCAGTACTTC.

The genes are TRBV13 and TRBJ1-1; a weak D match, TRBD1 (6 bases). Trimming stripped 1 base from V and 0 bases from J, with 9 bases between. Germline-derived CDR1 and CDR2 are PRHDT and FYEKMQ (reference sequence). The CDR3 extends over 15 amino acids. CDR3 sequence reads: CASSLEQGMNTEAFF. The CDR3, as DNA: TGTGCCAGCAGCTTAGAGCAGGGGATGAACACTGAAGCTTTCTTT.

In its sample, this clone was seen a few times. The chain links TRBV27 to TRBJ2-1; 11 positions agree with TRBD1. Germline V gene lookup returns CDR1 MNHEY and CDR2 SMNVEV (reference sequence). CDR3 length: 16 residues. After removal of 4 bases from V and 4 bases from J, the junction contained 6 bases not matched to a gene. The CDR3 is CASSSPDRGRYNEQFF. In DNA form, the CDR3 reads TGTGCCAGCAGTTCGCCGGACAGGGGGCGGTACAATGAGCAGTTCTTC.

The V gene is TRBV20-1, the J gene TRBJ1-5; D may be TRBD1 (5 bases). Trimming stripped 3 bases from V and 6 bases from J, with 12 bases between. From germline, CDR1 is DFQATT and CDR2 SNEGSKA (reference sequence). This CDR3 has 13 residues. CDR3 loop: CSASTGTAQPQHF. The CDR3 DNA follows: TGCAGTGCTAGTACCGGGACGGCTCAGCCCCAGCATTTT.

This chain uses TRBV7-2 with TRBJ1-5; D call uncertain. V was pared by 5 bases and J by 5 bases, with 13 bases between. The germline gives CDR1 SGHTA, CDR2 FQGNSA. The CDR3 is 14 amino acids. The CDR3 region has the DNA TGTGCCAGCAGCCGGGCAGCGACTGATCAGCCCCAGCATTTT. Protein: CASSRAATDQPQHF.

The CDR3 spells CASSAVLSVTGNTIYF. The CDR3, as DNA: TGTGCCAGCAGTGCAGTTCTAAGCGTGACCGGAAACACCATATATTTT. The rearrangement links TRBV6-1 to TRBJ1-3; no reliable D call. The V gene's germline CDR1 is MNHNS and CDR2 SASEGT. The ends were cut back, 4 bases at V and 4 bases at J, with 17 bases in the middle. The CDR3 runs to 16 residues.

This chain uses TRBV24-1 with TRBJ1-5; D perhaps matches TRBD1 (5 bases). V was clipped by 3 bases and J by 9 bases, with 8 bases between them. CDR3 size: 12 residues. Germline V gene lookup returns CDR1 KGHDR and CDR2 SFDVKD. The CDR3 region is CATSDEGWPQHF. The CDR3 bases are TGTGCCACCAGTGATGAGGGGTGGCCCCAGCATTTT.

The chain is built from TRBV7-2 and TRBJ1-5; D remains unclear. Per germline, CDR1 SGHTA and CDR2 FQGNSA. CDR3 length: 14 residues. Trimming cost V 5 bases and J 3 bases, with 11 bases left between them. This chain's CDR3 is CASSVRANNQPQHF. As DNA, the CDR3 is TGTGCCAGCAGCGTACGGGCGAACAATCAGCCCCAGCATTTT.

The genes are TRBV7-2 and TRBJ2-4; D is possibly TRBD2 (5 bases). Trimming took 3 bases from V and 15 from J, leaving 15 bases between them. Germline lookup yields CDR1 SGHTA and CDR2 FQGNSA. The CDR3 has 12 residues. CDR3 sequence reads: CASSLGGWLWYF. The DNA of the CDR3 is TGTGCCAGCAGCTTGGGCGGGTGGTTGTGGTACTTC.

The V and J genes are TRBV19 and TRBJ1-5; D is unclear. The V gene's germline CDR1 is LNHDA and CDR2 SQIVND (reference sequence). Trimming stripped 3 bases from V and 1 base from J, with 1 base between. The CDR3 is made up of 12 amino acids. The CDR3: CASSMSNQPQHF. The DNA of the CDR3 is TGTGCCAGTAGTATGAGCAATCAGCCCCAGCATTTT.

This chain connects TRBV7-3 to TRBJ2-1; D is perhaps TRBD1 or TRBD2 (5 bases each). This CDR3 region has 15 residues. Germline V lookup: CDR1 SGHTA, CDR2 FQGTGA. V lost 4 bases, J lost 4 bases, and 14 bases lay in between. The CDR3 coding sequence is TGTGCCAGCAGCTCAGCCGGGACGGCTTACAATGAGCAGTTCTTC. Translation: CASSSAGTAYNEQFF. Looking up the rest from reference TRBV7-3 and TRBJ2-1 gives the full variable domain: GAGVSQTPSNKVTEKGKYVELRCDPISGHTALYWYRQSLGQGPEFLIYFQGTGAADDSGLPNDRFFAVRPEGSVSTLKIQRTERGDSAVYLCASSSAGTAYNEQFFGPGTRLTVL.

The chain is built from TRBV6-2 or TRBV6-3 and TRBJ1-5; 10 bases are a match to TRBD1. The J segment lost 2 bases and the V segment lost 0 bases, leaving 10 bases of the junction unmatched. The CDR3 runs 19 residues. Germline CDR1 reads MNHEY; CDR2 reads SVGEGT. CDR3 sequence (DNA): TGTGCCAGCAGTTACTCGCTAGAGACAGGGGGCTATCGCAATCAGCCCCAGCATTTT. Amino acid sequence: CASSYSLETGGYRNQPQHF.

This clone was picked up one time. The chain carries TRBV6-5 and TRBJ2-3; D tentatively fits TRBD1 or TRBD2 (6 bases each). V lost 11 bases and J 3 bases, leaving 18 bases between the germline ends. Looked up from germline, CDR1 is MNHEY and CDR2 is SVGAGI. This CDR3 has 14 amino acids. The CDR3 here is CASWEGGPTDTQYF. The CDR3 DNA sequence: TGTGCCTCCTGGGAAGGGGGGCCAACAGATACGCAGTATTTT.

The rearrangement uses TRBV19 and TRBJ1-4; D is ambiguous. Germline V gene data show CDR1 as LNHDA and CDR2 as SQIVND (reference sequence). The V gene lost 5 bases and the J gene lost 4 bases, with 11 bases spanning the gap. CDR3 length: 14 amino acids. The CDR3 bases are TGTGCCAGTAGTTACGCGGGAAATAATGAAAAACTGTTTTTT. It encodes CASSYAGNNEKLFF.

The chain employs TRBV12-3 or TRBV12-4 and TRBJ1-2, with a tentative D call TRBD1 (6 bases). Trimming pared 0 bases from V and 7 bases from J, leaving 9 bases between. This CDR3 region has 13 residues. This chain's CDR3 is CASSLAQGIGYTF. As DNA, the CDR3 is TGTGCCAGCAGTTTAGCGCAGGGGATTGGCTACACCTTC.

This chain uses TRBV10-2 with TRBJ2-7; D uncertain. Trimming stripped 3 bases from V and 1 base from J, with 10 bases between. CDR1 WSHSY and CDR2 SAAADI come from the germline V gene. The CDR3 length is 14 residues. The CDR3 protein is CASSEGIRSYEQYF. As DNA, the CDR3 is TGCGCCAGCAGTGAAGGGATAAGGTCCTACGAGCAGTACTTC.

The J gene is TRBJ2-2, the V gene TRBV5-6; D gene unclear. Germline lookup yields CDR1 SGHDT and CDR2 YYEEEE. The V end lost 2 bases, the J end lost 5 bases, and 16 bases lay between the germline ends. The CDR3 totals 16 residues. CDR3 bases: TGTGCCAGCAGCTTTTGGGGTAGATGGGGAACCGGGGAGCTGTTTTTT. Translated: CASSFWGRWGTGELFF.

The chain combines TRBV6-5 with TRBJ1-6; the match to TRBD1 covers 7 bases. CDR3 length equals 15 residues. V lost 5 bases, J lost 4 bases, and 5 bases stayed unmatched. From germline, CDR1 is MNHEY and CDR2 SVGAGI. DNA of the CDR3: TGTGCCAGCAGTCGGGGACAGATGTATAATTCACCCCTCCACTTT. It specifies CASSRGQMYNSPLHF.

Of note for this clone: Its ends do not fully match the called genes, so a read error is possible. This chain uses TRBV6-5 with TRBJ1-1, with D uncertain. Germline CDR1 reads MNHEY; CDR2 reads SVGAGI. The CDR3 covers 15 residues. CDR3 sequence: CVSISHTQINTEAFF. In nucleotides, the CDR3 is TGTGTCAGCATAAGCCATACTCAGATAAACACTGAAGCTTTCTTT.

CDR3 bases: TGCGCCAGCACCAGAAGAGGTGTCGGGGGTCAGCCCCAGCATTTT. Its protein is CASTRRGVGGQPQHF. The chain uses TRBV10-1 and TRBJ1-5, with D maybe TRBD1 (5 bases). The germline V and J ends were trimmed by 7 bases and 6 bases, with 19 bases remaining between them. This CDR3 contains 15 residues. The germline gives CDR1 WNHNN, CDR2 SYGVQD (reference sequence).

The chain combines TRBV2 with TRBJ1-5; D possibly corresponds to TRBD1 (6 bases). Trimming pared 4 bases from V and 7 bases from J, leaving 14 bases between. This CDR3 has 14 amino acids. Germline CDR1 and CDR2: SNHLY and FYNNEI. CDR3 nucleotides: TGTGCCAGCAGTGCTGGGCAGGGGAGGCAGCCCCAGCATTTT. This translates into CASSAGQGRQPQHF.

The chain employs TRBV14 and TRBJ2-7; D is unresolved. In germline, CDR1 is SGHDN, CDR2 FVKESK. The CDR3 spans 14 residues. V was trimmed by 1 base and J by 2 bases, leaving 9 bases between them. The CDR3 is CASSQVGQAYEQYF. In nucleotides, the CDR3 is TGTGCCAGCAGCCAAGTTGGGCAGGCCTACGAGCAGTACTTC.

This chain uses TRBV30 with TRBJ2-2, with D perhaps TRBD1 (6 bases). Per the germline V gene, CDR1 is GTSNPN and CDR2 is SVGIG (reference sequence). V lost 3 bases to trimming and J lost 4 bases, with 12 bases between them. The CDR3 loop spans 14 amino acids. CDR3 in amino acids: CAWRGARFTGELFF. CDR3 DNA sequence: TGTGCCTGGAGGGGGGCGCGTTTCACCGGGGAGCTGTTTTTT.

This clone has just one count. The V call is TRBV2, the J call TRBJ2-4; D uncertain. The germline V gene encodes CDR1 SNHLY and CDR2 FYNNEI. The CDR3 is 14 amino acids. Trimming removed 6 bases from V and 0 bases from J, with 9 bases in between. The CDR3 sequence is CASRAGPAKNIQYF. As DNA, the CDR3 is TGTGCCAGCAGAGCCGGGCCAGCCAAAAACATTCAGTACTTC.

This clone has only one observation. V is TRBV9 and J is TRBJ2-2; perhaps D is TRBD1 or TRBD2 (5 bases each). With 3 bases removed from V and 10 bases from J, the gap between germline ends came to 16 bases. CDR3 size: 14 residues. Per the germline V gene, CDR1 is SGDLS and CDR2 is YYNGEE. The CDR3 loop is CASSAGPLAPELFF. CDR3 coding DNA: TGTGCCAGCAGCGCGGGACCACTGGCCCCGGAGCTGTTTTTT.